The clone carrying this TCR beta chain has only one observation. Its specificity is unknown. This entry is derived from a study of shared clonotypes between healthy human individuals. Overall study findings and caveats: Limited genetic and exposure-history diversity came from having few donors. Despite large depth, sorted-subset datasets appeared incompletely sequenced.

V was clipped by 7 bases and J by 4 bases, with 17 bases between them. Germline CDR1 and CDR2: MDHEN and SYDVKM. This CDR3 is built from 14 residues. TCRdb's table, derived via immunoSEQ multiplex PCR, lists solely in-frame clones and lacks some. Of about 2.2 million clones detected, 85% to 95% appear once; the ten largest clones hold around 1.7%. CD8 cells classed as naive were CD45RO-negative and positively selected for CCR7, excluding terminally differentiated effector memory CD45RA+ cells. Everyone who donated was a Caucasian adult who lived in Nashville, Tennessee. The rearrangement links TRBV28 to TRBJ2-7, with a weak D call TRBD2 (5 bases). The sample comprised naive CD8+ T cells from PBMCs. The TCR was taken from a man between 18 and 35 years old in good health. Some clones in this sample may be carry-over from other donors' samples. The CDR3 here is CASTQRARAYEQYF. CDR3 sequence (DNA): TGTGCCAGCACTCAGAGGGCGCGGGCTTACGAGCAGTACTTC.